Described below is a single TCR beta chain sequence and its context. It has no known antigen specificity. No base qualities exist here, and no much larger clone lies one base off it. This sample was taken from a study of blood T cell repertoires in COVID-19 (dated by TCRdb to 2018 to 2021). With regard to the full study: The collaborator samples originated in the United States, Italy and Spain and spanned the acute and convalescent phases of COVID-19. Where available, HLA class I and class II types were taken from metadata supplied by the sample provider and were not determined by assay-based typing. Samples came from the ongoing ImmuneRACE study (first 160 participants) plus 1,254 subjects from 6 global collaborators. Subjects who had been exposed to COVID-19, were actively infected with it, or had recovered from it provided the deeply sampled blood TCRbeta repertoires that made up the dataset. The material from the prospective study consisted of cDNA or gDNA derived from T cells, B-cell-depleted T cells, or PBMCs. A de-identified subject ID, COVID-19 status, age in years and sex were almost always included in the sample metadata. The repertoires were made available in a free public database intended to serve as a resource for research on the immune response to SARS-CoV-2.

TCRbeta CDR3 regions were amplified from genomic DNA using the immunoSEQ Assay, a bias-controlled multiplex PCR. As for the authors' bioinformatics: Within the assay, amplification of reference gene primers was used to estimate how many nucleated cells each sample contained. Sequence reads were collapsed and filtered to measure the absolute abundance of every unique TCRbeta CDR3 rearrangement. Productive Simpson clonality was computed per sample as the square root of Simpson's diversity index over productive rearrangements. In its TCRdb copy, this immuneACCESS table keeps in-frame sequences only and misses some clones. Where compared with another copy, unresolved V genes explain less than half of these, and the others have no known cause. That table gives V, J and clone size, and the DNA gave D and trimming. The sample table contains roughly 100,000 clones; only one count was recorded for 80% to 90% of them. Together, the top ten hold more than 14% of the sample.

Inclusive of the bounding cysteine and phenylalanine, the CDR3 is 15 residues long. Kept here is only the CDR3 DNA, which spans 45 bases and is read in frame from base 1. CDR1 and CDR2 are drawn from the germline V gene (reference sequence): SGHKS, YYEKEE. Between the V and J ends, shortened by 2 bases and 2 bases respectively, the junction contains 14 bases. On the study overall, not on this receptor specifically: The quantity of clinical and demographic metadata differed by source and by participant and was supplied without curation.

Whole blood was collected in K2EDTA tubes by collaborating institutions according to the institutions' own protocols. Collaborator samples were shipped for TCRbeta analysis as frozen whole blood, isolated PBMCs, or DNA extracted from either sample type. This receptor was taken from a man aged 45 to 65 with acute or convalescent COVID-19. The sample comprised peripheral blood. The chain uses TRBV5-5 and TRBJ2-7; the D gene is perhaps TRBD1, from 6 matching bases. The CDR3 amino acid sequence is: CASSLLAGETYEQYF. In nucleotides, the sequence is TGTGCCAGCAGCTTACTTGCAGGGGAAACCTACGAGCAGTACTTC.